This TCR beta chain emerged from a study of T cell responses to AZD1222 COVID-19 vaccine. Study-wide results and caveats: Unmutated regions of variants are reportedly targeted by nearly half of spike-specific TCRs. The peak T cell response came first, and repertoires were sampled only after it. Elevations in Spike-specific TCR breadth and depth followed administration of two AZD1222 doses.

The CDR3 is made up of 15 amino acids. The V gene's germline CDR1 is LGHNA and CDR2 YNFKEQ. The germline V and J ends were trimmed by 0 bases and 4 bases, with 12 bases remaining between them. Note on this clone: The antigen remains undetermined.

The assay was immunoSEQ multiplex PCR, and TCRdb's table has in-frame clones only and misses some. The data contain about 130,000 clones, around four fifths of them singletons. The sequencing used peripheral blood, collected on day 0 of AZD1222 vaccination. The chain uses TRBV4-2 and TRBJ1-2, with a weak D call TRBD1 (5 bases). The clonotype comes from an adult in good health. CDR3 bases: TGTGCCAGCAGCCAAGAAACAGGTCTTTCCTATGGCTACACCTTC. Residues: CASSQETGLSYGYTF.